What follows are 30 T cell receptor beta chains derived from one specimen sequenced in a study of beta chain features in type 1 diabetes listed by TCRdb under 2018. The library was prepared using the immunoSEQ multiplex PCR assay. The High Capacity cDNA Reverse Transcription Kit was used to reverse transcribe all of the isolated RNA, meaning that expressed TCRB transcripts were what got sequenced. The table comes from immuneACCESS by way of TCRdb, which keeps in-frame sequences with V and J called. Part of the clones is missing from these tables; in studies checked, under half for an unresolved V gene and the rest for unknown reasons. The sample table lists 430,000 or so clones, roughly an eighth of them with a count of one. Approximately 0.045% of the sample goes to the ten largest clones. Source material: naive CD4+ T cells from blood. This sample's cell subset or site label indicates: true naive CD4+ T cells. The receptors originated from a woman aged 18-29 years in good health.

There are a few counts of this clone. The chain has TRBV7-9 and TRBJ2-1; D gene uncertain. Trimming pared 2 bases from V and 9 bases from J, leaving 8 bases between. Germline CDR1 and CDR2: SEHNR and FQNEAQ (reference sequence). CDR3 size: 12 residues. CDR3 sequence: CASSLRGVEQFF. CDR3 coding DNA: TGTGCCAGCAGCTTACGTGGGGTTGAGCAGTTCTTC.

The rearrangement joins TRBV7-9 to TRBJ2-5; 7 bases are shared with TRBD2. CDR3 size: 14 residues. V lost 4 bases to trimming and J lost 4 bases; unmatched junction nucleotides: 6. Germline assignment: CDR1 SEHNR and CDR2 FQNEAQ (reference sequence). CDR3 DNA: TGTGCCAGCAGCTCTAGTGGGACTACAGAGACCCAGTACTTC. This codes for CASSSSGTTETQYF. The full variable domain, rest sourced from reference TRBV7-9 and TRBJ2-5, is DTGVSQNPRHKITKRGQNVTFRCDPISEHNRLYWYRQTLGQGPEFLTYFQNEAQLEKSRLLSDRFSAERPKGSFSTLEIQRTEQGDSAMYLCASSSSGTTETQYFGPGTRLLVL.

Only a few counts were recorded for this clone. The chain combines TRBV4-3 with TRBJ1-6, with D unresolved. The germline CDR1 and CDR2 sequences are LGHNA and YSLEER. The CDR3 is 14 amino acids. Trimming stripped 2 bases from V and 4 bases from J, with 6 bases between. The CDR3 DNA reads TGCGCCAGCAGCCAAAGGGCTTATAATTCACCCCTCCACTTT. Its translation: CASSQRAYNSPLHF.

The chain employs TRBV29-1 and TRBJ2-1; no definite D call. V was shortened by 5 bases and J by 0 bases, with 11 bases between the two germline ends. Germline-derived CDR1 and CDR2 are SQVTM and ANQGSEA. This CDR3 has 14 amino acids. CDR3 region: CSVLGWDSYNEQFF. As DNA, the CDR3 is TGCAGCGTTTTGGGGTGGGACTCCTACAATGAGCAGTTCTTC.

V usage is TRBV29-1 and J usage is TRBJ2-1; D is unresolved. This CDR3 comprises 11 residues. The V gene lost 4 bases and the J gene lost 6 bases, with 7 bases spanning the gap. CDR1 SQVTM and CDR2 ANQGSEA come from the germline V gene. CDR3 protein: CSVVRRNEQFF. The CDR3 DNA reads as TGCAGCGTTGTGCGGCGCAATGAGCAGTTCTTC.

This clone was found a few times. The chain recombines TRBV5-1 with TRBJ2-1; D remains unclear. V was trimmed by 0 bases and J by 5 bases, leaving 18 bases between them. Germline V gene sequence: CDR1 SGHRS, CDR2 YFSETQ. CDR3 size: 17 residues. CDR3 region: CASSLAGTSPADNEQFF. DNA of the CDR3: TGCGCCAGCAGCTTGGCGGGCACATCACCCGCAGACAATGAGCAGTTCTTC.

The rearrangement links TRBV29-1 to TRBJ2-2, with D possibly being TRBD1 or TRBD2 (5 bases each). CDR3 length: 14 amino acids. V lost 4 bases and J 3 bases, leaving 12 bases between the germline ends. Per germline, CDR1 SQVTM and CDR2 ANQGSEA. In DNA, the CDR3 is TGCAGCGTTGTCGGGACCCACCACACCGGGGAGCTGTTTTTT. Translation gives CSVVGTHHTGELFF.

This chain joins TRBV9 and TRBJ2-3; D may match TRBD1 or TRBD2 (5 bases each). Germline V lookup: CDR1 SGDLS, CDR2 YYNGEE. Deletions cut 4 bases from V and 4 bases from J, with 10 bases between. There are 13 residues in the CDR3. Written as DNA, the CDR3 is TGTGCCAGCAGCCGGGACGGTCCAGATACGCAGTATTTT. Its translation: CASSRDGPDTQYF.

This clone has more than one count but fewer than ten. V usage is TRBV7-9 and J usage is TRBJ2-3; 7 bases map to TRBD2. The V gene end was trimmed by 5 bases and the J gene end by 2 bases; junction bases not matched to a gene: 10. The CDR3 length is 16 residues. Germline V CDR1 and CDR2: SEHNR, FQNEAQ (reference sequence). The CDR3 reads CASSPWAGVVTDTQYF. The CDR3, as DNA: TGTGCCAGCAGCCCTTGGGCGGGAGTTGTCACAGATACGCAGTATTTT.

The chain uses TRBV4-1 and TRBJ2-1; D is possibly TRBD2 (5 bases). The V end was cut by 3 bases, the J end by 3 bases, with 18 bases between. CDR3 size: 17 residues. The germline V gene encodes CDR1 MGHRA and CDR2 YSYEKL. The CDR3 region has the DNA TGCGCCAGCAGCCACTTCACGACTGGAGGCGGCTACAATGAGCAGTTCTTC. This sequence encodes CASSHFTTGGGYNEQFF.

In its sample, this clone was seen a few times. The genes are TRBV4-2 and TRBJ1-1; D gene uncertain. Trimming removed 0 bases from V and 6 bases from J, with 17 bases in between. Germline loops: CDR1 LGHNA, CDR2 YNFKEQ. This CDR3 has 16 amino acids. DNA for the CDR3: TGTGCCAGCAGCCAAGATCGGTCAGGTCCCCTTTCTGAAGCTTTCTTT. Translating it yields CASSQDRSGPLSEAFF.

This clone was seen a few times. This chain connects TRBV7-8 to TRBJ2-7; 8 bases map to TRBD1. The germline V gene has CDR1 SGHVS and CDR2 FQNEAQ. The CDR3 has 15 residues. Germline trimming cut 8 bases from V and 2 bases from J; bases unmatched to any gene: 11. This chain's CDR3 is CASRGERQGPYEQYF. The CDR3 DNA reads TGTGCCAGCCGCGGAGAAAGACAGGGGCCCTACGAGCAGTACTTC.

This clone was seen at least ten times. The V call is TRBV25-1, the J call TRBJ2-4; possibly TRBD1 or TRBD2 for D (5 bases each). The germline V gene encodes CDR1 MGHDK and CDR2 SYGVNS. The CDR3 is made up of 14 amino acids. V lost 3 bases, J lost 9 bases, and 15 bases lay in between. CDR3 residues: CASSEGSRGRIQYF. CDR3 DNA: TGTGCCAGCAGTGAGGGTAGTCGGGGCCGCATTCAGTACTTC. Variable domain in full (rest from reference TRBV25-1 and TRBJ2-4): EADIYQTPRYLVIGTGKKITLECSQTMGHDKMYWYQQDPGMELHLIHYSYGVNSTEKGDLSSESTVSRIRTEHFPLTLESARPSHTSQYLCASSEGSRGRIQYFGAGTRLSVL.

This clone was observed a handful of times. This chain joins TRBV7-2 and TRBJ2-7; D not resolved. Deletions cut 5 bases from V and 5 bases from J, with 16 bases between. Per the germline V gene, CDR1 is SGHTA and CDR2 is FQGNSA. This CDR3 has 14 residues. The CDR3 coding sequence is TGTGCCAGCAGCCCAGCTCTAGGTATCCACGAGCAGTACTTC. Its protein product is CASSPALGIHEQYF.

This clone was found a few times. The CDR3 nucleotides are TGTGCCACCATGAGGGACAGTCGAGAGACCCAGTACTTC. This translates into CATMRDSRETQYF. The V gene is TRBV2, the J gene TRBJ2-5, with 7 bases aligning to TRBD1. Looked up from germline, CDR1 is SNHLY and CDR2 is FYNNEI. Germline trimming cut 10 bases from V and 4 bases from J; bases unmatched to any gene: 9. The CDR3 extends over 13 amino acids.

V and J are TRBV18 and TRBJ2-1; the D is unclear. V lost 3 bases, J lost 5 bases, and 5 bases lay in between. The CDR3 spans 12 residues. Germline V CDR1 and CDR2: KGHSH, LQKENI. The CDR3 loop is CASSPQHNEQFF. CDR3 coding DNA: TGTGCCAGCTCACCGCAACACAATGAGCAGTTCTTC.

This chain joins TRBV15 and TRBJ2-7, with 7 positions matching TRBD1. The CDR3 runs to 15 residues. Germline values: CDR1 LNHNV, CDR2 YYDKDF (reference sequence). The J segment lost 2 bases and the V segment lost 8 bases, leaving 12 bases of the junction unmatched. The CDR3 nucleotides are TGTGCCACCCAAAGAGCTGGGGACAGTCCCTACGAGCAGTACTTC. It codes for CATQRAGDSPYEQYF.

This chain connects TRBV28 to TRBJ2-4; tentatively, D is TRBD2 (6 bases). Deletions cut 3 bases from V and 6 bases from J, with 24 bases between. This CDR3 contains 18 residues. From germline, CDR1 is MDHEN and CDR2 SYDVKM. The chain's CDR3 is CASSFLVREDYRGNIQYF. CDR3 sequence (DNA): TGTGCCAGCAGTTTTTTGGTTCGCGAGGACTACCGAGGAAACATTCAGTACTTC.

V gene TRBV5-1 combines with J gene TRBJ2-1; D is ambiguous. Germline CDR1 SGHRS, CDR2 YFSETQ. Deletions cut 0 bases from V and 4 bases from J, with 8 bases between. CDR3 length equals 14 residues. CDR3 region: CASSLAHDYNEQFF. In DNA, the CDR3 is TGCGCCAGCAGCTTGGCCCACGATTACAATGAGCAGTTCTTC.

In its sample, this clone was seen a few times. The chain carries TRBV28 and TRBJ2-5, with 7 bases identical to TRBD1. CDR1 MDHEN and CDR2 SYDVKM come from the germline V gene. The CDR3 is 14 residues long. Trimming took 3 bases from V and 5 from J; bases not matched to a gene: 6. The chain's CDR3 is CASSFRQGMETQYF. The CDR3 DNA sequence: TGTGCCAGCAGTTTCCGACAGGGTATGGAGACCCAGTACTTC.

The chain combines TRBV7-2 with TRBJ2-3, with TRBD2 matching 10 bases. The CDR3 is 16 residues long. Germline V CDR1 and CDR2: SGHTA, FQGNSA. V was pared by 5 bases and J by 2 bases, with 7 bases of the junction left unmatched. CDR3 sequence reads: CASSATSGSNTDTQYF. For the CDR3, the DNA is TGTGCCAGCAGCGCGACTAGCGGGTCAAACACAGATACGCAGTATTTT.

The chain couples TRBV7-2 to TRBJ1-2; possibly TRBD1 for D (5 bases). The CDR3 runs to 12 residues. The germline V and J ends were trimmed by 2 bases and 8 bases, with 9 bases remaining between them. CDR1 and CDR2 from the germline V gene are SGHTA and FQGNSA. CDR3 coding DNA: TGTGCCAGCAGCTTATACAGGAACGGCTACACCTTC. Protein sequence: CASSLYRNGYTF.

The gene calls are TRBV29-1 and TRBJ2-3, with TRBD2 identical over 7 bases. The CDR3 contains 13 residues. Germline V lookup: CDR1 SQVTM, CDR2 ANQGSEA. With V trimmed by 4 bases and J by 1 base, 2 bases remained unmatched. The DNA for the CDR3 is TGCAGCGTTGTCAGCGGGGGCACAGATACGCAGTATTTT. Protein: CSVVSGGTDTQYF.

The sample holds many counts of this clone. The chain employs TRBV30 and TRBJ2-7, with D perhaps matching TRBD1 or TRBD2 (5 bases each). With 5 bases removed from V and 3 bases from J, the gap between germline ends came to 20 bases. Germline V gene sequence: CDR1 GTSNPN, CDR2 SVGIG (reference sequence). The CDR3 is made up of 15 amino acids. The CDR3 region is CAWGTGPASNYEQYF. CDR3 bases: TGTGCCTGGGGCACGGGGCCAGCTAGCAACTACGAGCAGTACTTC. Based on the CDR3 plus reference TRBV30 and TRBJ2-7, the full variable domain is SQTIHQWPATLVQPVGSPLSLECTVEGTSNPNLYWYRQAAGRGLQLLFYSVGIGQISSEVPQNLSASRPQDRQFILSSKKLLLSDSGFYLCAWGTGPASNYEQYFGPGTRLTVT.

V gene TRBV7-2 combines with J gene TRBJ2-7, with 7 bases fitting TRBD2. This CDR3 is 14 amino acids long. Looked up from germline, CDR1 is SGHTA and CDR2 is FQGNSA. Trimming took 3 bases from V and 2 from J; bases not matched to a gene: 4. The CDR3 sequence is CASSLRGGPYEQYF. As DNA, the CDR3 is TGTGCCAGCAGCTTGAGGGGAGGGCCCTACGAGCAGTACTTC.

There are a few counts of this clone. CDR3 coding DNA: TGTGCCAGCAGTCGTAGCTCTGGAAACACCATATATTTT. Translation: CASSRSSGNTIYF. The chain links TRBV28 to TRBJ1-3; no firm D call. Trimming took 5 bases from V and 0 from J, leaving 5 bases between them. The CDR3 runs to 13 residues. Germline V gene data show CDR1 as MDHEN and CDR2 as SYDVKM.

The chain recombines TRBV25-1 with TRBJ1-2; 7 positions match TRBD1. Germline CDR1 and CDR2: MGHDK and SYGVNS. This CDR3 spans 13 amino acids. Unmatched junction bases numbered 4, after V lost 2 bases and J lost 7 bases. The CDR3 loop is CASSEPGGGGYTF. For the CDR3, the DNA is TGTGCCAGCAGTGAACCAGGGGGAGGTGGCTACACCTTC.

The DNA for the CDR3 is TGTGCCAGCAGCTTAGGCCTAATGGGGGGACTAGCAACCTACGAGCAGTACTTC. Its translation: CASSLGLMGGLATYEQYF. The chain employs TRBV7-2 and TRBJ2-7; 9 bases are shared with TRBD2. J lost 2 bases, V lost 1 base, and 12 bases had no gene match. Per germline, CDR1 SGHTA and CDR2 FQGNSA. The CDR3 extends over 18 amino acids.

This clone showed up just a few times. This CDR3 reads CASSERIYYEQYV. CDR3 nucleotide sequence: TGTGCCAGCAGTGAGCGGATCTACTACGAGCAGTACGTC. This chain connects TRBV2 to TRBJ2-7; no definite D call. The CDR3 loop spans 13 amino acids. Trimming removed 3 bases from V and 3 bases from J, with 9 bases in between. From germline, CDR1 is SNHLY and CDR2 FYNNEI.

The chain recombines TRBV7-2 with TRBJ1-6; D is uncertain. V shed 4 bases and J shed 7 bases, with 11 bases lying between them. CDR1 is SGHTA, CDR2 FQGNSA, per germline. The CDR3 totals 14 residues. The DNA of the CDR3 is TGTGCCAGCAGCTCGTCAGGACCCAATTCACCCCTCCACTTT. It yields the protein CASSSSGPNSPLHF.